Presented here are 14 T cell receptor beta chains from one specimen sequenced in a study of cytomegalovirus exposure and HLA in healthy donors. The PCR employed 60 Vbeta primers together with 13 Jbeta primers. Only in-frame clones appear in the TCRdb table, and some are missing; sequencing was by immunoSEQ multiplex PCR. The table includes roughly 140,000 clones, around 75% detected once. The sample was PBMCs. These receptors all come from a woman aged 40 to 50 in good health and CMV-seronegative.

With regard to this clone: Other DNA sequences from this sample encode an identical CDR3 as well. The CDR3 DNA sequence: TGTGCCAGCAGCCTCAACTATGGCTACACCTTC. This encodes CASSLNYGYTF. This rearrangement joins TRBV28 to TRBJ1-2; D unclear. Per the germline V gene, CDR1 is MDHEN and CDR2 is SYDVKM. With 6 bases removed from V and 2 bases from J, the gap between germline ends came to 4 bases. The CDR3 contains 11 residues.

The rearrangement joins TRBV11-2 to TRBJ2-7, with D maybe TRBD1 (7 bases). In germline, CDR1 is SGHAT, CDR2 FQNNGV. V lost 2 bases and J lost 3, with 14 bases in between. The CDR3 runs to 15 residues. DNA for the CDR3: TGTGCCAGCAGCTTAACGACAGGGACTGGCTACGAGCAGTACTTC. This codes for CASSLTTGTGYEQYF.

The rearrangement links TRBV18 to TRBJ2-5, with D perhaps matching TRBD1 (7 bases). Per the germline V gene, CDR1 is KGHSH and CDR2 is LQKENI. The V gene lost 6 bases and the J gene lost 3 bases, with 14 bases spanning the gap. The CDR3 runs 14 residues. CDR3 protein: CASSASGGKETQYF. The CDR3 DNA reads as TGTGCCAGCTCGGCTTCAGGGGGGAAAGAGACCCAGTACTTC. Full variable domain (rest looked up from reference TRBV18 and TRBJ2-5): NAGVMQNPRHLVRRRGQEARLRCSPMKGHSHVYWYRQLPEEGLKFMVYLQKENIIDESGMPKERFSAEFPKEGPSILRIQQVVRGDSAAYFCASSASGGKETQYFGPGTRLLVL.

This clone was seen a few times. This sequence joins TRBV5-1 and TRBJ2-1, with 10 bases that match TRBD2. Per the germline V gene, CDR1 is SGHRS and CDR2 is YFSETQ. V shed 0 bases and J 2 bases; nucleotides not matched to a gene: 8. There are 18 residues in the CDR3. This CDR3 is CASSLAGLAGVPYNEQFF. CDR3 in DNA: TGCGCCAGCAGCTTGGCCGGGCTAGCGGGAGTTCCCTACAATGAGCAGTTCTTC.

This chain uses TRBV11-2 with TRBJ1-1, with D unclear. This CDR3 spans 11 amino acids. V lost 5 bases and J lost 5, with 6 bases in between. Germline V gene sequence: CDR1 SGHAT, CDR2 FQNNGV. The CDR3 reads CASSPGTEAFF. CDR3 DNA: TGTGCCAGCAGCCCCGGTACTGAAGCTTTCTTT.

This rearrangement joins TRBV18 to TRBJ2-3, with 11 positions matching TRBD1. The CDR3 contains 16 residues. The germline CDR1 and CDR2 sequences are KGHSH and LQKENI. V gave up 3 bases and J gave up 0 bases; unmatched junction bases: 2. The CDR3 region is CASSPWTGGSTDTQYF. The CDR3 bases are TGTGCCAGCTCACCGTGGACAGGGGGCAGCACAGATACGCAGTATTTT.

The CDR3 loop reads CATSRDRLIGELFF. The CDR3 bases are TGTGCCACCAGCAGAGACAGGCTAATCGGGGAGCTGTTTTTT. The chain is built from TRBV15 and TRBJ2-2, with no clear D. The germline V gene has CDR1 LNHNV and CDR2 YYDKDF (reference sequence). This CDR3 is 14 amino acids long. Trimming cost V 0 bases and J 7 bases, with 9 bases left between them.

In this sample, this clone is medium-sized (0.01 to 0.1%). The rearrangement links TRBV27 to TRBJ2-1; 10 bases are a match to TRBD1. CDR3 length: 18 residues. Unmatched junction bases numbered 20, after V lost 8 bases and J lost 7 bases. Germline V gene data show CDR1 as MNHEY and CDR2 as SMNVEV (reference sequence). The CDR3 spells CASRDRGLRALVGNEQFF. The CDR3 DNA reads as TGTGCCAGCCGAGACAGGGGGCTTCGAGCCCTCGTCGGGAATGAGCAGTTCTTC.

The chain employs TRBV6-6 and TRBJ2-6; D is perhaps TRBD2 (5 bases). Deletions cut 8 bases from V and 15 bases from J, with 29 bases between. The germline V gene encodes CDR1 MNHNY and CDR2 SVGAGI (reference sequence). The CDR3 sequence is 16 residues long. In DNA, the CDR3 is TGTGCCAGCTCTAGCTCCCAGTTTAGACCAAACATCCCCCTGACTTTC. Amino acid sequence: CASSSSQFRPNIPLTF.

The J gene is TRBJ2-7, the V gene TRBV5-1, with 12 positions matching TRBD2. This CDR3 comprises 17 residues. J lost 8 bases, V lost 3 bases, and 15 bases had no gene match. The germline V gene has CDR1 SGHRS and CDR2 YFSETQ. This chain's CDR3 is CASSSLPFLAGGPKQYF. The CDR3 DNA is TGCGCCAGCAGCTCCTTGCCCTTTCTAGCGGGAGGGCCCAAGCAGTACTTC.

This clone occurred a few times. The CDR3 spells CASSWGLRTGGNTEAFF. The CDR3 DNA reads as TGCGCCAGCAGCTGGGGGTTAAGGACAGGGGGGAACACTGAAGCTTTCTTT. The chain uses TRBV5-1 and TRBJ1-1; the match to TRBD1 covers 10 bases. Germline lookup yields CDR1 SGHRS and CDR2 YFSETQ. This CDR3 comprises 17 residues. J was trimmed by 1 base and V by 3 bases; bases with no gene match: 9.

This clone was observed a single time. The chain uses TRBV30 and TRBJ2-3; weak D call: TRBD1 (6 bases). Germline-derived CDR1 and CDR2 are GTSNPN and SVGIG (reference sequence). This CDR3 spans 15 amino acids. Trimming left V 5 bases short and J 3 bases short, with 18 bases between. The CDR3 reads CAWEFGGGLTDTQYF. CDR3 nucleotide sequence: TGTGCCTGGGAGTTTGGGGGCGGTTTGACAGATACGCAGTATTTT.

The V gene is TRBV7-7, the J gene TRBJ2-3, with D possibly TRBD2 on 6 matching bases. CDR3 size: 15 residues. CDR1 is SSHAT and CDR2 is FNYEAQ in the germline V gene (reference sequence). V dropped 1 base and J dropped 0 bases, with 8 bases sitting between them. CDR3 in amino acids: CASSLGGDSTDTQYF. The DNA for the CDR3 is TGTGCCAGCAGCTTAGGCGGGGATAGCACAGATACGCAGTATTTT.

This rearrangement joins TRBV10-3 to TRBJ2-7; 10 bases agree with TRBD1. Germline lookup yields CDR1 ENHRY and CDR2 SYGVKD. This CDR3 contains 16 residues. V lost 2 bases to trimming and J lost 7 bases; unmatched junction nucleotides: 11. The CDR3 DNA reads as TGTGCCATCAGTGAGGGAGTGGGGACAGGGGTCCAGGAGCAGTACTTC. Protein product: CAISEGVGTGVQEQYF.